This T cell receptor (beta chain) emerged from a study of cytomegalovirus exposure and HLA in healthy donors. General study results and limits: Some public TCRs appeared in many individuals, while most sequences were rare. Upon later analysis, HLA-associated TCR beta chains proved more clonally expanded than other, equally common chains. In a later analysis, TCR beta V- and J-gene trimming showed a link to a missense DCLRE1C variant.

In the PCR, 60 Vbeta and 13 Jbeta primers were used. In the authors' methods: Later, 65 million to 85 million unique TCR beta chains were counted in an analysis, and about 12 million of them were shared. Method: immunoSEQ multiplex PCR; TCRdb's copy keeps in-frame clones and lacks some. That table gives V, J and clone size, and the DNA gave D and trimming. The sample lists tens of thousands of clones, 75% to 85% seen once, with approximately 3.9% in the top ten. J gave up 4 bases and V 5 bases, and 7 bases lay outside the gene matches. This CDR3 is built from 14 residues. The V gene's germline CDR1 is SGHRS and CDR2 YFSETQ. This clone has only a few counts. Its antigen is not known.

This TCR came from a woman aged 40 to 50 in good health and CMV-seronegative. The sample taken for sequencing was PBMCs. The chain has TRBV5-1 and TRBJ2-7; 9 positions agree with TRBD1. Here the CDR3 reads CASRAGTGTYEQYF. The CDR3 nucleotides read TGCGCCAGCAGAGCCGGGACAGGGACATACGAGCAGTACTTC.